This entry concerns a single T cell receptor (beta chain). V lost 4 bases and J 1 base, leaving 14 bases between the germline ends. This CDR3 is 16 amino acids long. Per germline, CDR1 MDHEN and CDR2 SYDVKM. The data were taken from a study of blood T cell repertoires in COVID-19. About the research overall: Acute and convalescent COVID-19 samples came from the United States, Italy and Spain. PBMCs, B-cell-depleted T cells, or T cells were the source of the cDNA or gDNA that made up the material.

Authors' data handling: Amplification of reference gene primers was used by the study to estimate nucleated cell counts. Profiling relied on immunoSEQ multiplex PCR, and the TCRdb table lists in-frame clones only, not all of them. The V and J calls and clone size were taken over from that table, and D and trimming were inferred from the DNA. The table shows about 130,000 clones, with almost 70% occurring only once. Sequenced: peripheral blood. The V gene is TRBV28, the J gene TRBJ1-5; weak D call: TRBD1 (5 bases). The receptor was derived from a woman aged 70 to 79 with acute or convalescent COVID-19. The CDR3 nucleotides read TGTGCCAGCAGTTCCAATCCGGGACTGAGCAATCAGCCCCAGCATTTT. Translation gives CASSSNPGLSNQPQHF.